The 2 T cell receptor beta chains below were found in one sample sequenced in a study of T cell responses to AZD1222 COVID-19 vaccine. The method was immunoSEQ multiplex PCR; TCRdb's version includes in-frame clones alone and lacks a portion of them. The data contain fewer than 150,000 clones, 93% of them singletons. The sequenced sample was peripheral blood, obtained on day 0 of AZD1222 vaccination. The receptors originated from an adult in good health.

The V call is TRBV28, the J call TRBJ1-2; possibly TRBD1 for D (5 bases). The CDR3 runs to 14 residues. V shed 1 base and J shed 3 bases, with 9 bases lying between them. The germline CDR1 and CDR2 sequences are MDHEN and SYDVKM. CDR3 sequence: CASSLSGFDYGYTF. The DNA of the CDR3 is TGTGCCAGCAGTTTATCAGGGTTCGACTATGGCTACACCTTC.

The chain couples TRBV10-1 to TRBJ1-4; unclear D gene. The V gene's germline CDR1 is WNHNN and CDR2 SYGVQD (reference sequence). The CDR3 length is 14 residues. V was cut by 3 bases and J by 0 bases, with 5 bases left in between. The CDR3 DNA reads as TGCGCCAGCAGTGACGGAGCAACTAATGAAAAACTGTTTTTT. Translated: CASSDGATNEKLFF.